Shown below are 13 T cell receptor beta chains from a single sample sequenced in a study of OX40 agonist ivuxolimab in advanced cancers. Only in-frame clones appear in the TCRdb table, and some are missing; sequencing was by immunoSEQ multiplex PCR. This sample has some 67,000 clones, with approximately 88% found just once. The sample was CD4+ or CD8+ T cells sorted from blood, taken in a trial of the OX40 agonist ivuxolimab. The receptors derive from an adult with an advanced solid tumor such as melanoma, head and neck, liver or kidney cancer.

The genes are TRBV30 and TRBJ2-7; D not resolved. V lost 2 bases and J lost 0, with 8 bases in between. The CDR3 consists of 13 residues. The germline V gene has CDR1 GTSNPN and CDR2 SVGIG (reference sequence). The CDR3 sequence is CAWSFTISYEQYF. The CDR3 nucleotides are TGTGCCTGGAGTTTTACGATCTCCTACGAGCAGTACTTC.

This chain joins TRBV10-2 and TRBJ2-2; 12 nucleotides agree with TRBD2. Germline V lookup: CDR1 WSHSY, CDR2 SAAADI. Germline trimming cut 4 bases from V and 3 bases from J; bases unmatched to any gene: 6. The CDR3 has 17 amino acids. CDR3 coding DNA: TGCGCCAGCAGTGCCCCTAGCGGGGGGGCCTACACCGGGGAGCTGTTTTTT. The encoded protein is CASSAPSGGAYTGELFF.

The V call is TRBV18, the J call TRBJ2-7; 8 bases line up with TRBD1. The junction had 11 bases not matched to a gene; V was cut back by 6 bases and J by 4 bases. The CDR3 is 15 residues long. The germline V gene encodes CDR1 KGHSH and CDR2 LQKENI. This CDR3 reads CASSPGQGGGYEQYF. In DNA form, the CDR3 reads TGTGCCAGCTCCCCCGGACAGGGAGGAGGTTACGAGCAGTACTTC.

V gene TRBV11-2 combines with J gene TRBJ1-2; 8 bases line up with TRBD1. Germline V gene lookup returns CDR1 SGHAT and CDR2 FQNNGV. The CDR3 runs to 11 residues. V was clipped by 9 bases and J by 7 bases; unmatched bases: 4. Here the CDR3 reads CASSTGVGYTF. The CDR3 coding sequence is TGTGCCAGTTCGACAGGGGTTGGCTACACCTTC.

The V call is TRBV11-1, the J call TRBJ2-5; no definite D call. Trimming took 5 bases from V and 5 from J, leaving 18 bases between them. CDR1 is SGHAT, CDR2 FQDESV, per germline (reference sequence). The CDR3 has 15 amino acids. CDR3 in amino acids: CASSPRATDRETQYF. Here the CDR3 DNA reads TGTGCCAGCAGCCCCCGGGCAACCGACCGGGAGACCCAGTACTTC.

This chain uses TRBV7-2 with TRBJ1-3; 8 bases are shared with TRBD1. Per germline, CDR1 SGHTA and CDR2 FQGNSA. The trim removed 3 bases at V and 3 bases at J, leaving 7 bases unmatched. The CDR3 has 16 amino acids. The DNA for the CDR3 is TGTGCCAGCAGCTTGGGGTACAGGGGGTATGGAAACACCATATATTTT. The encoded protein is CASSLGYRGYGNTIYF.

The rearrangement uses TRBV19 and TRBJ1-5, with D possibly TRBD1 on 6 matching bases. V lost 5 bases and J lost 3, with 17 bases in between. This CDR3 has 16 residues. Per germline, CDR1 LNHDA and CDR2 SQIVND (reference sequence). CDR3: CASSDRRGGVNQPQHF. The CDR3 DNA reads TGTGCCAGTAGTGACCGTCGAGGGGGGGTCAATCAGCCCCAGCATTTT.

The chain employs TRBV21-1 and TRBJ1-2; whether TRBD1, the table's D call, matches the DNA was not checked. TRBV21-1 counts as a pseudogene. The CDR3 has 17 amino acids. DNA for the CDR3: TGTGCCAGCCGCCTAATGCTAACAGGTGATCGAGTCTATGGCTACACCTTC. It encodes CASRLMLTGDRVYGYTF.

This chain uses TRBV6-1 with TRBJ1-1; D not resolved. Germline CDR1 is MNHNS and CDR2 is SASEGT. The V end was cut by 0 bases, the J end by 3 bases, with 5 bases between. CDR3 length: 13 residues. CDR3 loop: CASSEAADTEAFF. The DNA of the CDR3 is TGTGCCAGCAGTGAAGCCGCTGACACTGAAGCTTTCTTT.

The chain recombines TRBV5-1 with TRBJ1-1; D not certain. CDR1 SGHRS and CDR2 YFSETQ come from the germline V gene. V was cut by 0 bases and J by 0 bases, with 6 bases left in between. The CDR3 contains 14 residues. The DNA for the CDR3 is TGCGCCAGCAGCTTGGCATCTTTGAACACTGAAGCTTTCTTT. Its translation is CASSLASLNTEAFF.

By sample share, this clone is medium-sized. The chain combines TRBV28 with TRBJ1-5; weak D call: TRBD1 (6 bases). The CDR3 is made up of 16 amino acids. Germline V lookup: CDR1 MDHEN, CDR2 SYDVKM. Between the trimmed V and J ends, which lost 3 bases and 0 bases, there was a span of 12 bases. In DNA form, the CDR3 reads TGTGCCAGCAGTTTTTTGGGACATCATAGCAATCAGCCCCAGCATTTT. This encodes CASSFLGHHSNQPQHF.

The CDR3 bases are TGCGCCAGCGGAGAGACAGGGGACAATGAGCAGTTCTTC. The encoded protein is CASGETGDNEQFF. The chain uses TRBV10-1 and TRBJ2-1, with TRBD1 matching 8 bases. This CDR3 has 13 amino acids. Germline trimming cut 8 bases from V and 5 bases from J; bases unmatched to any gene: 5. The germline V gene has CDR1 WNHNN and CDR2 SYGVQD (reference sequence).

The CDR3 spells CASSLRGFYEQYF. The CDR3 region has the DNA TGTGCCAGCAGTTTACGGGGATTCTACGAGCAGTACTTC. V usage is TRBV27 and J usage is TRBJ2-7, with D maybe TRBD2 (5 bases). CDR1 and CDR2 (germline): MNHEY, SMNVEV (reference sequence). The CDR3 is made up of 13 amino acids. Trimming cost V 2 bases and J 3 bases, with 8 bases left between them.